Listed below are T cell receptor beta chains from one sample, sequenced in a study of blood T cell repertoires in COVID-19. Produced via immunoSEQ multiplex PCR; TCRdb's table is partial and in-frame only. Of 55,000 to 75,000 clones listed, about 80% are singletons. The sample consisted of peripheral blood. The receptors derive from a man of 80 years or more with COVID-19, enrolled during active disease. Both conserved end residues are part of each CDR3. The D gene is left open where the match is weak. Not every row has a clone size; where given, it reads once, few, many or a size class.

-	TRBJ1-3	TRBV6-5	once	CASSYSGGGGNTIYF	TGTGCCAGCAGTTACTCTGGCGGGGGCGGAAACACCATATATTTT
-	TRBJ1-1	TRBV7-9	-	CASSLPLRSQGGLEAFF	TGTGCCAGCAGCTTACCGCTAAGGTCGCAGGGAGGATTGGAAGCTTTCTTT
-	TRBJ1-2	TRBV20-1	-	CSTGDNYGYTF	TGCAGTACCGGGGATAACTATGGCTACACCTTC
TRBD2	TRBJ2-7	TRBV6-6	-	CASSYSGGIPSYEQYF	TGTGCCAGCAGTTACTCGGGGGGGATACCCTCCTACGAGCAGTACTTC
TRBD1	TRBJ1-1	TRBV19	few	CASTADRGYTEAFF	TGTGCCAGTACTGCGGACAGGGGTTACACTGAAGCTTTCTTT
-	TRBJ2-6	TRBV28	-	CASSPDSSGANVLTF	TGTGCCAGCAGCCCGGACAGCTCTGGGGCCAACGTCCTGACTTTC
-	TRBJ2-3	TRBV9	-	CASSPGGGPDTQYF	TGTGCCAGCAGCCCAGGCGGAGGGCCAGATACGCAGTATTTT
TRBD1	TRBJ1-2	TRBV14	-	CASSQRQGVGYGYTF	TGTGCCAGCAGCCAGCGGCAGGGGGTTGGGTATGGCTACACCTTC
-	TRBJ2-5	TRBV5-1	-	CASSLSGEETQYF	TGCGCCAGCAGCTTGTCAGGGGAAGAGACCCAGTACTTC
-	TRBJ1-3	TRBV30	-	CARENSGNTIYF	TGTGCCCGCGAAAACTCTGGAAACACCATATATTTT
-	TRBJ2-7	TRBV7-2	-	CASSDRSYEQYF	TGTGCCAGCAGCGACAGATCCTACGAGCAGTACTTC
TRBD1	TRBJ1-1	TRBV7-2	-	CASSAQGQSEAFF	TGTGCCAGCAGCGCACAGGGGCAGTCTGAAGCTTTCTTT
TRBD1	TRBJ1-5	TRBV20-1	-	CSASLNRGLDQPQHF	TGCAGTGCTAGTCTCAACAGGGGGCTAGATCAGCCCCAGCATTTT
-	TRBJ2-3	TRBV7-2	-	CASSFGAGETDTQYF	TGTGCCAGCAGCTTCGGGGCAGGGGAGACAGATACGCAGTATTTT
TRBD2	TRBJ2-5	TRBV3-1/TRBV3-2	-	CASSSPTTSGATQYF	TGTGCCAGCAGCTCCCCCACGACTAGCGGGGCGACCCAGTACTTC
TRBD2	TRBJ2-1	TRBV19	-	CASSISTSGRYNEQFF	TGTGCCAGTAGTATTTCGACTAGCGGGAGGTACAATGAGCAGTTCTTC
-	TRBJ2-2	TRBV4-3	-	CASSQDVYTGELFF	TGCGCCAGCAGCCAAGATGTATACACCGGGGAGCTGTTTTTT
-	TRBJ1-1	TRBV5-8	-	CASSLAGYTEAFF	TGTGCCAGCAGCTTGGCCGGGTACACTGAAGCTTTCTTT
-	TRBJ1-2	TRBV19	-	CASSFGGLFYGYTF	TGTGCCAGTAGTTTCGGGGGGCTTTTCTATGGCTACACCTTC
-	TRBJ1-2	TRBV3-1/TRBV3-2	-	CASSQRAGRENYGYTF	TGTGCCAGCAGTCAGAGGGCCGGGAGGGAGAACTATGGCTACACCTTC
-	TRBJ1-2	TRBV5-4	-	CASSSKGGDYGYTF	TGTGCCAGCAGCTCGAAAGGGGGAGACTATGGCTACACCTTC
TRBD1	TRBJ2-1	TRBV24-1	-	CAIMPQGAINEQFF	TGTGCCATTATGCCACAGGGGGCCATCAATGAGCAGTTCTTC
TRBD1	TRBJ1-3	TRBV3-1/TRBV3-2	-	CASSQGTASGNTIYF	TGTGCCAGCAGCCAGGGGACAGCCTCTGGAAACACCATATATTTT
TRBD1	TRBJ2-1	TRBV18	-	CASSPNAGGNSKEQFF	TGTGCCAGCTCACCAAACGCAGGGGGCAACTCCAAGGAGCAGTTCTTC
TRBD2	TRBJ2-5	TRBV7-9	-	CASSLAGRDGETQYF	TGTGCCAGCAGCTTAGCGGGGAGGGATGGAGAGACCCAGTACTTC
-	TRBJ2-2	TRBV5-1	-	CASGGFSAGANTGELFF	TGCGCCAGTGGGGGCTTCTCGGCGGGCGCGAACACCGGGGAGCTGTTTTTT
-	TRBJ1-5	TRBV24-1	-	CATSDPGENQPQHF	TGTGCCACCAGTGACCCAGGTGAGAATCAGCCCCAGCATTTT
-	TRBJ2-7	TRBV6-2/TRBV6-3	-	CASSGRDYEQYF	TGTGCCAGCAGCGGCAGGGATTACGAGCAGTACTTC
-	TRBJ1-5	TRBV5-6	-	CASSLGSNNQPQHF	TGTGCCAGCAGCTTGGGCAGTAACAATCAGCCCCAGCATTTT
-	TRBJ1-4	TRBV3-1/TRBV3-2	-	CASRPGSEEKLFF	TGTGCCAGCAGGCCAGGGTCGGAAGAAAAACTGTTTTTT
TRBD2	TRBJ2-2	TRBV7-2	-	CASRGTSGAFSMATGELFF	TGTGCCAGCAGGGGGACTAGCGGGGCTTTTTCTATGGCCACCGGGGAGCTGTTTTTT
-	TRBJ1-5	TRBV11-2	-	CASSFGRGSNQPQHF	TGTGCCAGCAGCTTCGGCCGCGGTAGCAATCAGCCCCAGCATTTT
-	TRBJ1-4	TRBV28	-	CASSPPPGVEKLFF	TGTGCCAGCAGTCCGCCCCCAGGGGTTGAAAAACTGTTTTTT
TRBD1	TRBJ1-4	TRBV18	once	CASSPPTGGDEKLFF	TGTGCCAGCTCACCACCGACAGGGGGCGATGAAAAACTGTTTTTT
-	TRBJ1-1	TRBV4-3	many	CASSQERPGEGTEAFF	TGCGCCAGCAGCCAAGAAAGACCCGGGGAGGGCACTGAAGCTTTCTTT
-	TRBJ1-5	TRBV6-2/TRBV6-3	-	CASSYAAGRYSNQPQHF	TGTGCCAGCAGTTACGCGGCAGGGAGGTATAGCAATCAGCCCCAGCATTTT
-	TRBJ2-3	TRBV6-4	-	CASSDSQEGYTDTQYF	TGTGCCAGCAGTGACTCCCAGGAGGGGTACACAGATACGCAGTATTTT
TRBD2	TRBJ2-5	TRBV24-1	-	CATRTSGREETQYF	TGTGCCACCAGGACTAGCGGGAGGGAAGAGACCCAGTACTTC
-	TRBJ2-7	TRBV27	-	CASSLFAPPLGAEQYF	TGTGCCAGCAGTTTATTCGCCCCTCCCCTAGGCGCCGAGCAGTACTTC
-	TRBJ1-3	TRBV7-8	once	CASSYLRDTGNTIYF	TGTGCCAGCAGCTATCTCCGGGACACTGGAAACACCATATATTTT
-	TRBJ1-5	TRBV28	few	CASTVTNQPQHF	TGTGCCAGCACGGTAACGAATCAGCCCCAGCATTTT
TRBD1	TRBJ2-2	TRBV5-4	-	CASTPGQVVNTGELFF	TGTGCCAGCACCCCGGGACAGGTCGTGAACACCGGGGAGCTGTTTTTT
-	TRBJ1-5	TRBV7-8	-	CASSLGQGNQPQHF	TGTGCCAGCAGCTTAGGACAGGGCAATCAGCCCCAGCATTTT
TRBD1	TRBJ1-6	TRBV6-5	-	CASRGQGESSSPLHF	TGTGCCAGCAGAGGACAGGGCGAATCGAGTTCACCCCTCCACTTT
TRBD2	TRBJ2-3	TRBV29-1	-	CSVVGVPGGEADTQYF	TGCAGCGTTGTAGGGGTCCCGGGGGGGGAGGCAGATACGCAGTATTTT
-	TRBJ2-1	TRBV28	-	CASSSLGGRSYNEQFF	TGTGCCAGCAGCTCATTGGGGGGTCGGTCCTACAATGAGCAGTTCTTC
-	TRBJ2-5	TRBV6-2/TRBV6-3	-	CASSLRGGRETQYF	TGTGCCAGCAGTCTGCGGGGAGGTCGGGAGACCCAGTACTTC
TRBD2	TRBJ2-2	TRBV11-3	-	CASSASGGNTGELFF	TGTGCCAGCAGCGCGTCGGGGGGAAACACCGGGGAGCTGTTTTTT
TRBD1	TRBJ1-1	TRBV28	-	CASIAQGTGINTEAFF	TGTGCCAGCATTGCCCAAGGGACAGGGATTAACACTGAAGCTTTCTTT
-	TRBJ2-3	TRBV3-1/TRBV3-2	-	CASSGARGADTQYF	TGTGCCAGCAGCGGCGCCAGGGGGGCAGATACGCAGTATTTT